Listed below are T cell receptor beta chains from one sample, sequenced in a study of T-cell memory formation after mild COVID-19. In TCRdb, the 5' RACE reads were re-called with MiXCR into one record per CDR3 protein. The sample lists fewer than 400,000 distinct CDR3 sequences, under 15% occurring once. The specimen sequenced was PBMCs or a T cell subset sorted from them (not recorded which). The receptors come from a man aged 18 to 35 who had mild COVID-19 (a few samples of this study predate the infection). Cell type and time point are not known. CDR3s include the opening cysteine and the closing phenylalanine or tryptophan. A D gene is named only where the DNA matches it firmly. Where a row states a size, it is once, few, many or the class of an expanded clone; other rows omit it.

abundance: few; j_gene: TRBJ2-7; d_gene: TRBD1; v_gene: TRBV29-1; CDR3aa: CSVEIGGSRYEQYF; CDR3nt: TGCAGCGTTGAGATAGGGGGCTCGAGATACGAGCAGTACTTC
abundance: few; j_gene: TRBJ2-4; d_gene: NA; v_gene: TRBV20-1; CDR3aa: CSAYLAPIQYF; CDR3nt: TGCAGTGCTTATCTGGCTCCCATTCAGTACTTC
abundance: many; j_gene: TRBJ1-4; d_gene: NA; v_gene: TRBV15; CDR3aa: CATSKEGFEEKLFF; CDR3nt: TGTGCCACCAGCAAAGAAGGGTTCGAGGAAAAACTGTTTTTT
abundance: NA; j_gene: TRBJ1-1; d_gene: NA; v_gene: TRBV4-1; CDR3aa: CASSQEPRGTEAFF; CDR3nt: TGCGCCAGCAGCCAAGAGCCCCGGGGTACTGAAGCTTTCTTT
abundance: few; j_gene: TRBJ1-5; d_gene: NA; v_gene: TRBV3-1; CDR3aa: CASSQGGAGGNQPQHF; CDR3nt: TGTGCCAGCAGCCAAGGCGGGGCGGGTGGCAATCAGCCCCAGCATTTT
abundance: few; j_gene: TRBJ2-7; d_gene: NA; v_gene: TRBV29-1; CDR3aa: CSVEMGEMDYEQYF; CDR3nt: TGCAGCGTTGAAATGGGGGAAATGGACTACGAGCAGTACTTC
abundance: few; j_gene: TRBJ2-2; d_gene: TRBD2; v_gene: TRBV12-3/TRBV12-4; CDR3aa: CASSPRTSGALNTGELFF; CDR3nt: TGTGCCAGCAGCCCCCGGACTAGCGGGGCTTTGAACACCGGGGAGCTGTTTTTT
abundance: many; j_gene: TRBJ2-7; d_gene: NA; v_gene: TRBV3-1; CDR3aa: CASSQGQAPGQYF; CDR3nt: TGTGCCAGCAGCCAAGGACAGGCCCCTGGGCAGTACTTC
abundance: few; j_gene: TRBJ1-3; d_gene: TRBD1; v_gene: TRBV20-1; CDR3aa: CSARTGGAGNTIYF; CDR3nt: TGCAGTGCTAGAACAGGGGGGGCTGGAAACACCATATATTTT
abundance: few; j_gene: TRBJ2-7; d_gene: NA; v_gene: TRBV7-8; CDR3aa: CASSFRLPQGYEQYF; CDR3nt: TGTGCCAGCAGCTTTAGACTGCCCCAAGGTTACGAGCAGTACTTC
abundance: NA; j_gene: TRBJ1-2; d_gene: TRBD1; v_gene: TRBV7-6; CDR3aa: CASSLSGQGSYGYTF; CDR3nt: TGTGCCAGCAGCTTAAGCGGACAGGGTAGCTATGGCTACACCTTC
abundance: NA; j_gene: TRBJ2-3; d_gene: TRBD2; v_gene: TRBV20-1; CDR3aa: CSARDQGLAGLDTQYF; CDR3nt: TGCAGTGCTAGAGATCAAGGGCTAGCGGGGTTAGATACGCAGTATTTT
abundance: few; j_gene: TRBJ2-3; d_gene: NA; v_gene: TRBV20-1; CDR3aa: CSARDDGRSTDTQYF; CDR3nt: TGCAGTGCTAGAGATGACGGCAGGAGCACAGATACGCAGTATTTT
abundance: NA; j_gene: TRBJ1-6; d_gene: TRBD1; v_gene: TRBV18; CDR3aa: CASSMGQGKNSPLHF; CDR3nt: TGTGCCAGCTCCATGGGACAGGGGAAAAATTCACCCCTCCACTTT
abundance: NA; j_gene: TRBJ2-3; d_gene: TRBD2; v_gene: TRBV5-1; CDR3aa: CASSLDSGGSTDTQYF; CDR3nt: TGCGCCAGCAGCTTGGATAGCGGGGGGAGCACAGATACGCAGTATTTT
abundance: NA; j_gene: TRBJ1-2; d_gene: NA; v_gene: TRBV2; CDR3aa: CASAEQTGNYGYTF; CDR3nt: TGTGCCAGTGCCGAACAGACAGGAAACTATGGCTACACCTTC
abundance: NA; j_gene: TRBJ2-3; d_gene: NA; v_gene: TRBV5-4; CDR3aa: CASSAPSTDTQYF; CDR3nt: TGTGCCAGCAGCGCCCCTAGCACAGATACGCAGTATTTT
abundance: few; j_gene: TRBJ1-2; d_gene: TRBD1; v_gene: TRBV11-2; CDR3aa: CASSFHSTGAYGYTF; CDR3nt: TGTGCCAGCAGCTTTCACTCGACAGGGGCCTATGGCTACACCTTC
abundance: NA; j_gene: TRBJ2-1; d_gene: TRBD2; v_gene: TRBV5-1; CDR3aa: CASSWGGGGTTNEQFF; CDR3nt: TGCGCCAGCAGCTGGGGTGGTGGGGGGACTACTAATGAGCAGTTCTTC
abundance: NA; j_gene: TRBJ2-1; d_gene: TRBD2; v_gene: TRBV4-3; CDR3aa: CASSQAPPGLAGRNEQFF; CDR3nt: TGCGCCAGCAGCCAGGCGCCCCCCGGACTAGCGGGGAGGAATGAGCAGTTCTTC
abundance: NA; j_gene: TRBJ1-4; d_gene: TRBD1; v_gene: TRBV4-3; CDR3aa: CASSQERGPSYATNEKLFF; CDR3nt: TGCGCCAGCAGCCAAGAAAGGGGGCCCTCCTATGCAACTAATGAAAAACTGTTTTTT
abundance: few; j_gene: TRBJ2-5; d_gene: NA; v_gene: TRBV4-2; CDR3aa: CASSPLTGAGQETQYF; CDR3nt: TGTGCCAGCAGCCCTCTTACTGGCGCGGGGCAAGAGACCCAGTACTTC
abundance: NA; j_gene: TRBJ2-2; d_gene: TRBD2; v_gene: TRBV20-1; CDR3aa: CSARGSGGRATGELFF; CDR3nt: TGCAGTGCTAGGGGGTCGGGGGGGCGCGCCACCGGGGAGCTGTTTTTT
abundance: NA; j_gene: TRBJ2-3; d_gene: NA; v_gene: TRBV18; CDR3aa: CASSPGSGTDTQYF; CDR3nt: TGTGCCAGCTCACCTGGTTCGGGCACAGATACGCAGTATTTT
abundance: NA; j_gene: TRBJ2-7; d_gene: TRBD1; v_gene: TRBV5-1; CDR3aa: CASRRSKGQGASYEQYF; CDR3nt: TGCGCCAGCAGACGGTCGAAGGGACAGGGGGCCTCCTACGAGCAGTACTTC
abundance: few; j_gene: TRBJ2-3; d_gene: TRBD1; v_gene: TRBV7-2; CDR3aa: CASSLRRQGGLTEDTQYF; CDR3nt: TGTGCCAGCAGCTTACGGAGACAGGGGGGTTTAACGGAAGATACGCAGTATTTT
abundance: NA; j_gene: TRBJ1-5; d_gene: TRBD1; v_gene: TRBV10-3; CDR3aa: CATQQGAQPQHF; CDR3nt: TGTGCCACACAACAGGGGGCTCAGCCCCAGCATTTT
abundance: NA; j_gene: TRBJ1-2; d_gene: NA; v_gene: TRBV6-2/TRBV6-3; CDR3aa: CASSYSRVYGYTF; CDR3nt: TGTGCCAGCAGTTACTCCAGGGTCTATGGCTACACCTTC
abundance: NA; j_gene: TRBJ1-5; d_gene: NA; v_gene: TRBV7-8; CDR3aa: CASSQEGVRQPQHF; CDR3nt: TGTGCCAGCAGCCAAGAGGGGGTTCGACAGCCCCAGCATTTT
abundance: few; j_gene: TRBJ2-7; d_gene: TRBD1; v_gene: TRBV7-2; CDR3aa: CASSLRQGEYEQYF; CDR3nt: TGTGCCAGCAGCTTAAGACAGGGGGAGTACGAGCAGTACTTC
abundance: NA; j_gene: TRBJ1-2; d_gene: NA; v_gene: TRBV3-1; CDR3aa: CASSQEGGTYGYTF; CDR3nt: TGTGCCAGCAGCCAAGAGGGAGGGACCTATGGCTACACCTTC
abundance: few; j_gene: TRBJ1-1; d_gene: NA; v_gene: TRBV7-2; CDR3aa: CASSFKGTNEAFF; CDR3nt: TGTGCCAGCAGCTTCAAAGGGACAAACGAAGCTTTCTTT
abundance: few; j_gene: TRBJ2-5; d_gene: NA; v_gene: TRBV18; CDR3aa: CASSPRQAGYETQYF; CDR3nt: TGTGCCAGCTCACCCCGACAGGCGGGTTACGAGACCCAGTACTTC
abundance: NA; j_gene: TRBJ2-6; d_gene: NA; v_gene: TRBV5-5; CDR3aa: CASAGSGANVLTF; CDR3nt: TGTGCCAGCGCTGGCTCTGGGGCCAACGTCCTGACTTTC
abundance: few; j_gene: TRBJ2-4; d_gene: NA; v_gene: TRBV10-3; CDR3aa: CAISDSVIAKNIQYF; CDR3nt: TGTGCCATCAGTGACAGCGTAATAGCCAAAAACATTCAGTACTTC
abundance: few; j_gene: TRBJ2-5; d_gene: NA; v_gene: TRBV5-1; CDR3aa: CASSLAPARRETQYF; CDR3nt: TGCGCCAGCAGCTTGGCCCCGGCTAGGCGGGAGACCCAGTACTTC
abundance: NA; j_gene: TRBJ2-7; d_gene: NA; v_gene: TRBV7-2; CDR3aa: CASSLEAGAPYEQYF; CDR3nt: TGTGCCAGCAGCTTAGAGGCGGGGGCCCCCTACGAGCAGTACTTC
abundance: few; j_gene: TRBJ2-2; d_gene: NA; v_gene: TRBV18; CDR3aa: CASSPRGNTGELFF; CDR3nt: TGTGCCAGCTCACCACGGGGGAACACCGGGGAGCTGTTTTTT
abundance: few; j_gene: TRBJ2-1; d_gene: TRBD2; v_gene: TRBV10-3; CDR3aa: CALKVSGGVNEQFF; CDR3nt: TGTGCCCTGAAAGTCAGCGGGGGGGTTAATGAGCAGTTCTTC
abundance: many; j_gene: TRBJ2-1; d_gene: NA; v_gene: TRBV12-3/TRBV12-4; CDR3aa: CASSTTGYRFHEQFF; CDR3nt: TGTGCCAGCAGCACCACAGGGTATCGATTCCATGAGCAGTTCTTC
abundance: many; j_gene: TRBJ2-3; d_gene: TRBD2; v_gene: TRBV5-1; CDR3aa: CASSLGLAGTTDTQYF; CDR3nt: TGCGCCAGCAGCCTTGGACTAGCGGGGACCACAGATACGCAGTATTTT
abundance: NA; j_gene: TRBJ2-5; d_gene: NA; v_gene: TRBV6-5; CDR3aa: CASSYSWGRDGETQYF; CDR3nt: TGTGCCAGCAGTTACTCTTGGGGGCGCGACGGGGAGACCCAGTACTTC
abundance: few; j_gene: TRBJ2-5; d_gene: TRBD2; v_gene: TRBV20-1; CDR3aa: CSASPLAGGVQETQYF; CDR3nt: TGCAGTGCTAGCCCGCTAGCGGGGGGCGTACAAGAGACCCAGTACTTC
abundance: few; j_gene: TRBJ2-5; d_gene: TRBD2; v_gene: TRBV7-2; CDR3aa: CASSLDWGSSGGTQYF; CDR3nt: TGTGCCAGCAGCTTAGATTGGGGGTCTAGCGGGGGGACCCAGTACTTC
abundance: NA; j_gene: TRBJ2-7; d_gene: TRBD1; v_gene: TRBV6-5; CDR3aa: CASSSHRTGGYEQYF; CDR3nt: TGTGCCAGCAGTAGCCACCGGACAGGGGGCTACGAGCAGTACTTC
abundance: many; j_gene: TRBJ1-5; d_gene: NA; v_gene: TRBV7-9; CDR3aa: CASSPGETMLQPQHF; CDR3nt: TGTGCCAGCAGCCCCGGGGAGACCATGTTGCAGCCCCAGCATTTT
abundance: NA; j_gene: TRBJ2-2; d_gene: NA; v_gene: TRBV2; CDR3aa: CASSVEGQKRTGELFF; CDR3nt: TGTGCCAGCAGTGTCGAGGGCCAAAAGAGGACCGGGGAGCTGTTTTTT
abundance: NA; j_gene: TRBJ2-1; d_gene: NA; v_gene: TRBV28; CDR3aa: CASSWPPGNEQFF; CDR3nt: TGTGCCAGCAGTTGGCCCCCCGGGAATGAGCAGTTCTTC
abundance: NA; j_gene: TRBJ1-5; d_gene: TRBD1; v_gene: TRBV27; CDR3aa: CASSRDSATQHF; CDR3nt: TGTGCCAGCAGCAGGGACAGCGCCACCCAGCATTTT
abundance: few; j_gene: TRBJ1-1; d_gene: NA; v_gene: TRBV12-3/TRBV12-4; CDR3aa: CASIARPLRTAKNTEAFF; CDR3nt: TGTGCCAGCATTGCCCGCCCCCTTAGGACAGCAAAGAACACTGAAGCTTTCTTT
abundance: few; j_gene: TRBJ1-6; d_gene: NA; v_gene: TRBV11-2; CDR3aa: CASSLEGIGSPLHF; CDR3nt: TGTGCCAGCAGCTTAGAGGGGATCGGTTCACCCCTCCACTTT
abundance: few; j_gene: TRBJ2-5; d_gene: TRBD1; v_gene: TRBV29-1; CDR3aa: CSVGDRVGETQYF; CDR3nt: TGCAGCGTGGGGGACAGGGTCGGAGAGACCCAGTACTTC
abundance: NA; j_gene: TRBJ2-3; d_gene: NA; v_gene: TRBV20-1; CDR3aa: CSASGVVGTDTQYF; CDR3nt: TGCAGTGCTAGTGGGGTAGTGGGCACAGATACGCAGTATTTT
abundance: NA; j_gene: TRBJ2-5; d_gene: NA; v_gene: TRBV28; CDR3aa: CASSSRGGPKYQETQYF; CDR3nt: TGTGCCAGCAGCTCCCGGGGAGGACCAAAGTACCAAGAGACCCAGTACTTC
abundance: many; j_gene: TRBJ1-1; d_gene: NA; v_gene: TRBV20-1; CDR3aa: CSASSSGRNTEAFF; CDR3nt: TGCAGTGCTAGCTCCTCGGGCCGGAACACTGAAGCTTTCTTT
abundance: NA; j_gene: TRBJ2-5; d_gene: TRBD1; v_gene: TRBV5-1; CDR3aa: CASSRIDRDEETQYF; CDR3nt: TGCGCCAGCAGCCGGATTGACAGGGATGAAGAGACCCAGTACTTC
abundance: many; j_gene: TRBJ2-1; d_gene: NA; v_gene: TRBV6-2/TRBV6-3; CDR3aa: CASSPRDNEQFF; CDR3nt: TGTGCCAGCAGCCCCCGGGACAATGAGCAGTTCTTC